This T cell receptor (beta chain) was recorded in a study of T cell changes during pregnancy in multiple sclerosis. Germline V gene sequence: CDR1 SNHLY, CDR2 FYNNEI. The length of the CDR3 is 14 residues. Losses at the gene ends were 3 bases for V and 9 bases for J; bases not matched to a gene: 10. This clone was counted a single time. The repertoire was sequenced with immunoSEQ multiplex PCR; TCRdb's copy has only in-frame clones and lacks some. The profile shows roughly 80,000 clones, 93% of them singletons. Specimen: peripheral blood, collected after pregnancy. The genes are TRBV2 and TRBJ2-5, with TRBD2 matching over 7 bases. The sequence derives from a female donor in good health, enrolled as a control in a pregnancy study. CDR3 nucleotide sequence: TGTGCCAGCAGTGAGACGGTAATTGGGGGGGCCCAGTACTTC. This translates into CASSETVIGGAQYF.